The 9 T cell receptor beta chains below were found in one sample sequenced in a study of T cells in women clearing cervical HPV infection. Assay: immunoSEQ multiplex PCR; the TCRdb copy retains only in-frame clones and omits some. Its listing shows some 10,000 clones. What was sequenced was blood buffy coat. The receptors derive from a woman between 18 and 69 years old with a cervical HPV16 infection that either progressed to CIN3+ or cleared (not recorded which).

On this clone itself: The read halts 3 residues ahead of the CDR3 end, with the missing end drawn from the germline J gene. The chain has TRBV29-1 and TRBJ2-3; 8 bases are a match to TRBD1. The CDR3 length is 12 residues. Germline lookup yields CDR1 SQVTM and CDR2 ANQGSEA. This CDR3 is CSAYQGAQTQYF. The CDR3 DNA, read in part, is TGCAGCGCCTACCAGGGGGCCCAGACG.

Judged by frequency, this clone is medium-sized. The missing CDR3 end, 3 residues past where the read stops, is filled in from the germline J gene. This rearrangement joins TRBV7-3 to TRBJ2-1, with a weak D call TRBD1 (6 bases). This CDR3 has 15 residues. Germline CDR1 SGHTA, CDR2 FQGTGA. Trimming left V 4 bases short and J 5 bases short, with 15 bases between. The CDR3: CASSSLTGTNNEQFF. Incomplete CDR3 DNA: TGTGCCAGCAGCTCCCTGACAGGCACCAACAATGAG.

Concerning this clone itself: The CDR3 end falls 3 residues outside the read, so it is completed with the germline J gene. The genes are TRBV18 and TRBJ2-3; no firm D call. Germline CDR1 and CDR2: KGHSH and LQKENI. The CDR3 extends over 17 amino acids. Partial CDR3 DNA: TGTGCCAGCCGACCCGGCGGCGGAGTTGCGTACCAAGAGACG. Amino acid sequence: CASRPGGGVAYQET. The entire CDR3 is CASRPGGGVAYQETQYF. Variable domain in full (rest from reference TRBV18 and TRBJ2-3): NAGVMQNPRHLVRRRGQEARLRCSPMKGHSHVYWYRQLPEEGLKFMVYLQKENIIDESGMPKERFSAEFPKEGPSILRIQQVVRGDSAAYFCASRPGGGVAYQETQYFGPGTRLTVL.

Details on this clone: The CDR3 is cut off 3 residues early in the read; its end comes from the germline J gene. This chain uses TRBV18 with TRBJ2-4; 12 bases map to TRBD1. Per germline, CDR1 KGHSH and CDR2 LQKENI. CDR3 length equals 21 residues. Incomplete CDR3 DNA: TGTGCCAGCTCACCACAAATTCATCATATTCCGGGACAGGGGGCTAACTATGGT. Protein: CASSPQIHHIPGQGANYG. The entire CDR3 sequence reads CASSPQIHHIPGQGANYGQYF. The full variable domain, its missing parts supplied by reference TRBV18 and TRBJ2-4, is NAGVMQNPRHLVRRRGQEARLRCSPMKGHSHVYWYRQLPEEGLKFMVYLQKENIIDESGMPKERFSAEFPKEGPSILRIQQVVRGDSAAYFCASSPQIHHIPGQGANYGQYFGAGTRLSVL.

As concerns this clone: The CDR3 is cut off 3 residues early in the read; its end comes from the germline J gene. The rearrangement uses TRBV19 and TRBJ2-1; a weak D match, TRBD2 (7 bases). The CDR3 has 14 amino acids. The V and J ends lost 7 bases and 1 base respectively, with 11 bases between them. Per germline, CDR1 LNHDA and CDR2 SQIVND (reference sequence). The sequenced CDR3 bases are TGTGCCAGTAACGGGGGGCCTTCCTACAATGAG. Residues: CASNGGPSYNE. The entire CDR3 protein reads CASNGGPSYNEQFF. Using reference TRBV19 and TRBJ2-1 for the parts outside the CDR3, the full variable domain is DGGITQSPKYLFRKEGQNVTLSCEQNLNHDAMYWYRQDPGQGLRLIYYSQIVNDFQKGDIAEGYSVSREKKESFPLTVTSAQKNPTAFYLCASNGGPSYNEQFFGPGTRLTVL.

With regard to this clone: The read terminates 3 residues before the CDR3 end, so the remaining end is supplied by the germline J gene. This rearrangement joins TRBV10-3 to TRBJ2-2; D remains unclear. From germline, CDR1 is ENHRY and CDR2 SYGVKD. The CDR3 is 12 amino acids. CDR3 DNA, as far as it was read: TGTGCCATCAGCGCCAATCAATTCGGG. Encoded protein: CAISANQFG. The whole CDR3 is CAISANQFGLFF.

For this clone: The CDR3 end lies 3 residues beyond the end of the read and is filled in from the germline J gene. The chain recombines TRBV7-2 with TRBJ1-2; perhaps TRBD1 as D (5 bases). The CDR3 totals 14 residues. The germline gives CDR1 SGHTA, CDR2 FQGNSA. The CDR3 region is CASNTGTSRLGYTF. Incomplete CDR3 DNA: TGTGCCAGCAATACCGGGACTAGCCGTCTAGGC.

This clone is deemed medium-sized by its frequency. The CDR3 region is CAISESTPGGNEQFF. The part of the CDR3 DNA that was read is TGTGCCATCAGTGAGTCGACTCCAGGGGGCAATGAG. The rearrangement joins TRBV10-3 to TRBJ2-1; the match to TRBD1 covers 7 bases. The read comes to an end 3 residues before the CDR3 does, leaving the germline J gene to fill in the end. The V gene's germline CDR1 is ENHRY and CDR2 SYGVKD. The CDR3 is 15 amino acids. J was trimmed by 6 bases and V by 0 bases; bases with no gene match: 5.

This clone is identified as medium-sized from frequency. The sequenced fragment ends 3 residues before the CDR3 boundary, so the rest is inferred from the germline J gene. This sequence joins TRBV12-3 or TRBV12-4 and TRBJ1-2, with D possibly being TRBD1 (5 bases). The CDR3 is 13 residues long. The covered CDR3 bases are TGTGCCAGCACAGACCCTGGGGGGGTAGGC. Protein sequence: CASTDPGGVG. The whole CDR3 protein is CASTDPGGVGYTF.